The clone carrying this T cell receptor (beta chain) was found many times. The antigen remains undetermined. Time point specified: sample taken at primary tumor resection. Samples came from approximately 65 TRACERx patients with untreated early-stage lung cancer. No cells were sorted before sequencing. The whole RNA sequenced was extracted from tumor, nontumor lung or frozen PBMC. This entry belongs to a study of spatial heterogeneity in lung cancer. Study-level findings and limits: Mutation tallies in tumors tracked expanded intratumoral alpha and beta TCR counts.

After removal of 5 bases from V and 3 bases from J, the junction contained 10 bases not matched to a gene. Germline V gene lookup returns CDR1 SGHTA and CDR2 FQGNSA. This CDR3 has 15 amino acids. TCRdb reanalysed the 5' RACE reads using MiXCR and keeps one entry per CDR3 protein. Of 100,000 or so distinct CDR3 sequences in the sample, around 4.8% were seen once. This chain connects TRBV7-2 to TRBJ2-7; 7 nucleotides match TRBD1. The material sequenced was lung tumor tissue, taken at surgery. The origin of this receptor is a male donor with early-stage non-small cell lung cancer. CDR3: CASSRQGTELYEQYF. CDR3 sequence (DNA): TGTGCCAGCAGCCGACAGGGAACGGAGCTCTACGAGCAGTACTTC.